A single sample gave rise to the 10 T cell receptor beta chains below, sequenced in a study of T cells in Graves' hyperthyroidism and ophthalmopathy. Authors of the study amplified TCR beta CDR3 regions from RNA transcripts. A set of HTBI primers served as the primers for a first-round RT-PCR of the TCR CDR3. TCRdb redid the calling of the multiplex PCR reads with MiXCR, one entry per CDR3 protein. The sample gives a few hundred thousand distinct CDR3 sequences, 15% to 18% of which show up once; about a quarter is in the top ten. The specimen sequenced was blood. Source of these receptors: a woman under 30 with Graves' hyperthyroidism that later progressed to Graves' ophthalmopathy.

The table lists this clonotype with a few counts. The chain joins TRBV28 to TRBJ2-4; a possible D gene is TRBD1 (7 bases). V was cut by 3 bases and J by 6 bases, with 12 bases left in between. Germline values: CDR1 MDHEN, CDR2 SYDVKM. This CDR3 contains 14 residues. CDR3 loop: CASSFYRGGNIQYF. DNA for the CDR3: TGTGCCAGCAGTTTTTACAGGGGAGGAAACATTCAGTACTTC.

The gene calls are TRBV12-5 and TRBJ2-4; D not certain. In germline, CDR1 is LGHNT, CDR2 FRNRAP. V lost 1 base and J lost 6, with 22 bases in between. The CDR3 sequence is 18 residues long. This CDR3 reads CASGLEKTKAQKRNIQYF. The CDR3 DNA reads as TGTGCTAGTGGTTTGGAAAAAACCAAGGCCCAAAAGAGAAACATTCAGTACTTC.

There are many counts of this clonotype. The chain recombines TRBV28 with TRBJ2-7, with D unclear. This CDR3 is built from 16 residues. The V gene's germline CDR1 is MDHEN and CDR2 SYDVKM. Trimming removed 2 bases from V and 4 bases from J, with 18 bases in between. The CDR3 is CASSLNQLMFNYEQYF. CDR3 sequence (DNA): TGTGCCAGCAGTTTAAACCAGCTTATGTTCAATTACGAGCAGTACTTC. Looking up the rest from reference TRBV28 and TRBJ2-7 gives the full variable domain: DVKVTQSSRYLVKRTGEKVFLECVQDMDHENMFWYRQDPGLGLRLIYFSYDVKMKEKGDIPEGYSVSREKKERFSLILESASTNQTSMYLCASSLNQLMFNYEQYFGPGTRLTVT.

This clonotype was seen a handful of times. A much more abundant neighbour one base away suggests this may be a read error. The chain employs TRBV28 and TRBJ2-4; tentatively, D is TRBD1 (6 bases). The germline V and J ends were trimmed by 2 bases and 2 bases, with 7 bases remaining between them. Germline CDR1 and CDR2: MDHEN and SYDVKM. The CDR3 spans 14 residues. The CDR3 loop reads CASSLQGTKNIQYF. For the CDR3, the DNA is TGTGCCAGCAGTTTACAGGGGACCAAAAACATTCAGTACTTC. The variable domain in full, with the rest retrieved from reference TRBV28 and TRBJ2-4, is DVKVTQSSRYLVKRTGEKVFLECVQDMDHENMFWYRQDPGLGLRLIYFSYDVKMKEKGDIPEGYSVSREKKERFSLILESASTNQTSMYLCASSLQGTKNIQYFGAGTRLSVL.

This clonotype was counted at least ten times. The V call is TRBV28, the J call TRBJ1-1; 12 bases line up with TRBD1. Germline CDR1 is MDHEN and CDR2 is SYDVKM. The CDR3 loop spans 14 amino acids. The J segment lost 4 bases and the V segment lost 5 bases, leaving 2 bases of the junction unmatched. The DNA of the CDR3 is TGTGCCAGCAGTACGGGACAGGGGGCCACTGAAGCTTTCTTT. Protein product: CASSTGQGATEAFF. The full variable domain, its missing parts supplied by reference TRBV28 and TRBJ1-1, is DVKVTQSSRYLVKRTGEKVFLECVQDMDHENMFWYRQDPGLGLRLIYFSYDVKMKEKGDIPEGYSVSREKKERFSLILESASTNQTSMYLCASSTGQGATEAFFGQGTRLTVV.

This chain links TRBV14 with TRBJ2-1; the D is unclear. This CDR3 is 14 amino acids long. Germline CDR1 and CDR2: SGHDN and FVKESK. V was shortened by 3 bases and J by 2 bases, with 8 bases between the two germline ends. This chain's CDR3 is CASSHPPAYNEQFF. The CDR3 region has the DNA TGTGCCAGCAGCCACCCCCCAGCCTACAATGAGCAGTTCTTC.

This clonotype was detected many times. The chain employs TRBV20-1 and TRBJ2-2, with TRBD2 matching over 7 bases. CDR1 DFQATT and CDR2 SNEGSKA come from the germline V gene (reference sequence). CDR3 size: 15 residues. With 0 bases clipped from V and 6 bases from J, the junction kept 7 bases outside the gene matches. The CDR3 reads CSAREGGSNAGELFF. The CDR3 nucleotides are TGCAGTGCTAGAGAGGGCGGGAGTAACGCCGGGGAGCTGTTTTTT.

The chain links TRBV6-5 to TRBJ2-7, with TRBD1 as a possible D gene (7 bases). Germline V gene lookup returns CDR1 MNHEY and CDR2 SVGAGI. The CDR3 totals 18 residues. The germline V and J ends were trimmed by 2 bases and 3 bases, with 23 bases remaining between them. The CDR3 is CASSYDPRGTDRSYEQYF. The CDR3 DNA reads TGTGCCAGCAGTTACGACCCACGCGGGACAGACCGTAGCTACGAGCAGTACTTC.

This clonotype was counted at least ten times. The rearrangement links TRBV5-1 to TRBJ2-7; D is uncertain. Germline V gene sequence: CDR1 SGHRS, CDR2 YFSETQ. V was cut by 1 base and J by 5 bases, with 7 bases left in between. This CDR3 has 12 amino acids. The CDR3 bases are TGCGCCAGCAGCTTGCAAGACGACGAGCAGTACTTC. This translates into CASSLQDDEQYF.

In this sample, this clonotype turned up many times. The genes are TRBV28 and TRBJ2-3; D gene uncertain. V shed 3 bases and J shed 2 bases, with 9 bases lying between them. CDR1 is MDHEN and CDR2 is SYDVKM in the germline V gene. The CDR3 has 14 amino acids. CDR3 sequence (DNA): TGTGCCAGCAGTTTTCAGGAACTCACAGATACGCAGTATTTT. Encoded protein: CASSFQELTDTQYF.